This TCR beta chain emerged from a study of response to subunit inactivated influenza vaccine. Germline V gene lookup returns CDR1 MNHNS and CDR2 SASEGT. The V gene lost 11 bases and the J gene lost 7 bases, with 11 bases spanning the gap. CDR3 length: 11 amino acids. Regarding the study as a whole: The authors suggested that few new T cells are recruited per seasonal influenza vaccination.

TCRdb used MiXCR to reprocess the RT-PCR reads, holding one entry per CDR3 protein. The repertoire consists of about 160,000 distinct CDR3 sequences, with approximately 10% occurring once and the leading ten covering roughly an eighth. This clonotype was counted between two and nine times. The antigen remains undetermined. Specimen: non-naive T cells sorted from PBMCs, collected 45 days after vaccination. This clonotype originated in a man over 45 who received an inactivated influenza vaccine. V gene TRBV6-1 combines with J gene TRBJ1-4; D remains ambiguous. CDR3 nucleotides: TGTGCCTCCCTCAACAGTGAAAAACTGTTTTTT. Protein sequence: CASLNSEKLFF.